This TCR beta chain was recorded in a study of control samples from healthy donors and cancer patients. Assay used: immunoSEQ multiplex PCR; TCRdb lists only in-frame clones, some missing. The data show 120,000 or so clones, 91% seen once. Trimming cost V 4 bases and J 5 bases, with 18 bases left between them. Germline V gives CDR1 MGHRA, CDR2 YSYEKL. This CDR3 is built from 15 residues. The chain combines TRBV4-1 with TRBJ2-7; a weak D match, TRBD1 (5 bases). The clonotype originates from a young man in good health. Sequenced material: blood. CDR3 loop: CASSLRQGSVHEQYF. The CDR3 nucleotides read TGCGCCAGCAGCCTCCGGCAGGGATCGGTCCACGAGCAGTACTTC.